This T cell receptor (beta chain) was sequenced for a study of CD8+ T cells in alopecia areata. Study findings and constraints: Persistence in scalp and blood during tofacitinib was observed for many expanded lesional clones. Elevated clonality characterized lesional scalp relative to normal scalp, particularly in alopecia totalis/universalis. Scalp specimens additionally yield sequences from normal skin's resident alphabeta T cells.

Treatment given: oral pan-JAK inhibitor, 5-10 mg twice daily. The investigators collected lesional scalp punch biopsies and peripheral blood from alopecia areata patients. RNA was extracted and reverse transcribed into cDNA as the sequencing template. Profiled with immunoSEQ multiplex PCR; TCRdb holds only in-frame clones, not every one. The sample has 120,000 or so clones; 60% to 65% are singletons. About this clone: Antigen: not known.

The clonotype originates from a human donor with alopecia areata. The source material was CD4+ T cells sorted from blood, sampled at week 4, from a patient treated with tofacitinib.

DNA for the CDR3: TGTGCCAGCAGTTTATCCCCGGGACTAGCACCCTATTTT. Residues: CASSLSPGLAPYF. The genes are TRBV27 and TRBJ2-3, with TRBD2 matching over 9 bases. V shed 0 bases and J 15 bases; nucleotides not matched to a gene: 7. CDR1 MNHEY and CDR2 SMNVEV come from the germline V gene (reference sequence). The CDR3 runs 13 residues.